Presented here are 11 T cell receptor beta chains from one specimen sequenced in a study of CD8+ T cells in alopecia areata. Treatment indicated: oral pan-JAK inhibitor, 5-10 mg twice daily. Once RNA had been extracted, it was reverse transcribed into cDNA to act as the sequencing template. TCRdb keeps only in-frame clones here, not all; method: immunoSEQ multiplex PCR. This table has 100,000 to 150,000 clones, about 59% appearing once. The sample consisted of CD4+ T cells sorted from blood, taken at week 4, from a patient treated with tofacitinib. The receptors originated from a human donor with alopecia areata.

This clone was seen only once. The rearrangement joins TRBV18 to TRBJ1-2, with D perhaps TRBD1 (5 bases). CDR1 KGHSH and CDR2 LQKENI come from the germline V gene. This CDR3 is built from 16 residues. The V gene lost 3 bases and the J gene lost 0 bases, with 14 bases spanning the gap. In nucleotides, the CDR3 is TGTGCCAGCTCACCCATCTCGACAGTCTCTAACTATGGCTACACCTTC. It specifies CASSPISTVSNYGYTF.

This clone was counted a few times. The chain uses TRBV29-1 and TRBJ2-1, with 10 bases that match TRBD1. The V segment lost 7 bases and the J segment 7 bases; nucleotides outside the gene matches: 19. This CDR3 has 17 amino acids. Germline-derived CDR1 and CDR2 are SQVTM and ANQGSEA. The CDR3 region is CSARTGGKTSGHNEQFF. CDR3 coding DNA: TGCAGCGCGAGGACAGGGGGGAAAACTAGCGGTCATAATGAGCAGTTCTTC.

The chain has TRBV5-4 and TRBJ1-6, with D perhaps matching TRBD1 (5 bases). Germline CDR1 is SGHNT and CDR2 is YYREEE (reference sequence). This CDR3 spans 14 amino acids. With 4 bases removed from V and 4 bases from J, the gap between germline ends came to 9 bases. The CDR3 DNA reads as TGTGCCAGCAGCCTTACAGGATATAATTCACCCCTCCACTTT. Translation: CASSLTGYNSPLHF. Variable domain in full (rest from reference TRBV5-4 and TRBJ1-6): ETGVTQSPTHLIKTRGQQVTLRCSSQSGHNTVSWYQQALGQGPQFIFQYYREEENGRGNFPPRFSGLQFPNYSSELNVNALELDDSALYLCASSLTGYNSPLHFGNGTRLTVT.

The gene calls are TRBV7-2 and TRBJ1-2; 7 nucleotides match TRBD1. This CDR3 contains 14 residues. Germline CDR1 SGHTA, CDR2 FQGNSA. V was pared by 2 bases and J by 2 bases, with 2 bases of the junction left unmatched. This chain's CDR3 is CASSLTGQNYGYTF. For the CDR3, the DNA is TGTGCCAGCAGCTTAACGGGACAGAACTATGGCTACACCTTC.

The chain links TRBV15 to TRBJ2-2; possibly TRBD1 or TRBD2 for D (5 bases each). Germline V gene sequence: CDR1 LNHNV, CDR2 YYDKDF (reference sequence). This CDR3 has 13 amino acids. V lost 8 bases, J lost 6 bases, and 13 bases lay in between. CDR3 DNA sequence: TGTGCCACCGGCTGGGGGATCGCCGGGGAGCTGTTTTTT. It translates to CATGWGIAGELFF.

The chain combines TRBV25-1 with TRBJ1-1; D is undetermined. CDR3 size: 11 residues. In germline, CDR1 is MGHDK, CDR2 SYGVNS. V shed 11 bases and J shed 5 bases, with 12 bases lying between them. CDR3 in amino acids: CASKRLTEAFF. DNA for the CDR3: TGTGCCTCCAAGAGGCTGACTGAAGCTTTCTTT.

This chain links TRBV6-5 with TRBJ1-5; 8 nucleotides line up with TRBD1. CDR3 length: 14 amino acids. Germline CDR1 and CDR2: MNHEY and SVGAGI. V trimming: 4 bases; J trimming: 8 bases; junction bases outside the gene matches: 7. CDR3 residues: CASSSDRGGEPQHF. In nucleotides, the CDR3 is TGTGCCAGCAGTTCAGACAGGGGTGGGGAGCCCCAGCATTTT.

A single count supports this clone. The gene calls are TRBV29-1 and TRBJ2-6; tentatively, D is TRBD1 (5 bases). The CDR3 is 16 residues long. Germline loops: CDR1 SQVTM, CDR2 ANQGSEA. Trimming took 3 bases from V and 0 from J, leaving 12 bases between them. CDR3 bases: TGCAGCGTTGACGACAGATCGTACTCTGGGGCCAACGTCCTGACTTTC. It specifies CSVDDRSYSGANVLTF.

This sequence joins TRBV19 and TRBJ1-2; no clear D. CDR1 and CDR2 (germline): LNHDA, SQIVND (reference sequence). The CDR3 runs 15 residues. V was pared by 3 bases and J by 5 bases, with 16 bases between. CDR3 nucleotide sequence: TGTGCCAGTAGTATCCCCTCTGGCGGAAGATATGGCTACACCTTC. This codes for CASSIPSGGRYGYTF.

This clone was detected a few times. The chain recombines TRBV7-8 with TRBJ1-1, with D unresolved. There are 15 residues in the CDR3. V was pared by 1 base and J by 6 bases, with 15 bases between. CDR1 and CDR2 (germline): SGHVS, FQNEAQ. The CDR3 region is CASSLGVGIDAEAFF. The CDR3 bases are TGTGCCAGCAGCTTAGGGGTGGGTATAGACGCTGAAGCTTTCTTT.

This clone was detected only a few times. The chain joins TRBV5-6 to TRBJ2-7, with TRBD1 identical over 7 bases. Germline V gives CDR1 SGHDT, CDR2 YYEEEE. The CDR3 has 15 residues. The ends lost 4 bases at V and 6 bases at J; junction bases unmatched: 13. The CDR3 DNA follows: TGTGCCAGCAGCCCTATTCGCAGGGGGTCGGGCGAGCAGTACTTC. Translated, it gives CASSPIRRGSGEQYF.